What follows are 21 T cell receptor beta chains derived from one specimen sequenced in a study of cytomegalovirus exposure and HLA in healthy donors. Primers included in the PCR were 60 Vbeta and 13 Jbeta primers. Profiling relied on immunoSEQ multiplex PCR, and the TCRdb table lists in-frame clones only, not all of them. This table has some 150,000 clones, around three quarters appearing once. The source material was PBMCs. Receptors were obtained from a man aged 25 to 40 in good health and CMV-seropositive.

This clone was counted only a few times. The chain is built from TRBV6-6 and TRBJ1-1; D remains ambiguous. The CDR3 is 12 residues long. The V end was cut by 5 bases, the J end by 1 base, with 5 bases between. Germline lookup yields CDR1 MNHNY and CDR2 SVGAGI (reference sequence). CDR3 sequence reads: CASSVKNTEAFF. The CDR3 DNA follows: TGTGCCAGCAGTGTCAAGAACACTGAAGCTTTCTTT.

The rearrangement joins TRBV27 to TRBJ2-2; D unresolved. Germline V gene lookup returns CDR1 MNHEY and CDR2 SMNVEV (reference sequence). Trimming took off 2 bases at V and 4 bases at J, with 2 bases between the two ends. CDR3 length: 12 amino acids. CDR3 amino acids: CASSLLTGELFF. Here the CDR3 DNA reads TGTGCCAGCAGTTTACTCACCGGGGAGCTGTTTTTT.

This chain uses TRBV7-9 with TRBJ2-3; 7 positions match TRBD1. CDR3 size: 16 residues. The V gene's germline CDR1 is SEHNR and CDR2 FQNEAQ (reference sequence). Unmatched junction bases numbered 7, after V lost 4 bases and J lost 0 bases. CDR3 amino acids: CASSSRDSESTDTQYF. Written as DNA, the CDR3 is TGTGCCAGCAGCTCCCGGGACAGCGAGAGCACAGATACGCAGTATTTT.

The chain couples TRBV4-1 to TRBJ2-5; TRBD2 matches 12 bases. The trim removed 1 base at V and 5 bases at J, leaving 5 bases unmatched. CDR3 length: 16 amino acids. Germline-derived CDR1 and CDR2 are MGHRA and YSYEKL. CDR3 in amino acids: CASSQASGGAGETQYF. CDR3 nucleotide sequence: TGCGCCAGCAGCCAAGCTAGCGGGGGGGCCGGGGAGACCCAGTACTTC.

The V gene is TRBV7-9, the J gene TRBJ2-3, with 9 bases matching TRBD1. CDR3 length equals 15 residues. V was pared by 6 bases and J by 5 bases, with 9 bases of the junction left unmatched. Germline loops: CDR1 SEHNR, CDR2 FQNEAQ (reference sequence). CDR3 region: CASSQSGQGVDTQYF. CDR3 sequence (DNA): TGTGCCAGCAGTCAATCGGGACAGGGAGTAGATACGCAGTATTTT.

This chain links TRBV19 with TRBJ2-7, with 7 positions matching TRBD1. The length of the CDR3 is 13 residues. V trimming: 5 bases; J trimming: 6 bases; junction bases outside the gene matches: 7. From germline, CDR1 is LNHDA and CDR2 SQIVND (reference sequence). CDR3 nucleotides: TGTGCCAGTAGTGCCACAGGGGTGAGCGAGCAGTACTTC. It is translated as CASSATGVSEQYF.

The chain links TRBV29-1 to TRBJ2-3; 9 nucleotides agree with TRBD1. Trimming removed 6 bases from V and 4 bases from J; junction bases left unmatched: 11. Looked up from germline, CDR1 is SQVTM and CDR2 is ANQGSEA. The CDR3 is 15 amino acids. The DNA for the CDR3 is TGCAGCGTGCAACATGGACAGGGGAAGGCAGATACGCAGTATTTT. This encodes CSVQHGQGKADTQYF.

The chain couples TRBV18 to TRBJ2-7; D is possibly TRBD1 (10 bases). The germline gives CDR1 KGHSH, CDR2 LQKENI. V lost 1 base and J 2 bases, leaving 21 bases between the germline ends. There are 18 residues in the CDR3. CDR3 region: CASSPRRGGQGTAYEQYF. CDR3 coding DNA: TGTGCCAGCTCACCACGGCGGGGGGGACAGGGGACTGCCTACGAGCAGTACTTC.

This chain joins TRBV19 and TRBJ1-2; no firm D call. V gave up 9 bases and J gave up 5 bases, with 10 bases separating them. Germline assignment: CDR1 LNHDA and CDR2 SQIVND (reference sequence). CDR3 length: 11 amino acids. In DNA form, the CDR3 reads TGTGCCAGCACCGGTAGATATGGCTACACCTTC. Translation: CASTGRYGYTF.

The V gene is TRBV29-1, the J gene TRBJ2-5; 8 bases line up with TRBD2. The end of the DNA fits TRBJ2-7 better, so the J call may be wrong. The CDR3 is 14 amino acids. Per the germline V gene, CDR1 is SQVTM and CDR2 is ANQGSEA. CDR3 loop: CSVVGGGSSYEQYF. The CDR3 DNA follows: TGCAGCGTTGTGGGCGGGGGGAGCTCCTACGAGCAGTACTTC.

The chain recombines TRBV6-1 with TRBJ1-5, with 7 bases lining up with TRBD1. The CDR3 length is 14 residues. V lost 7 bases, J lost 6 bases, and 9 bases stayed unmatched. Germline V gene sequence: CDR1 MNHNS, CDR2 SASEGT. In DNA form, the CDR3 reads TGTGCCAGCAACGCCGGGACAGAGACTCAGCCCCAGCATTTT. This gives the protein CASNAGTETQPQHF.

The chain uses TRBV25-1 and TRBJ2-1, with D perhaps TRBD1 (5 bases). The CDR3 sequence is 15 residues long. CDR1 is MGHDK and CDR2 is SYGVNS in the germline V gene. V was clipped by 3 bases and J by 2 bases, with 11 bases between them. The CDR3 loop reads CASSDPQAPYNEQFF. The CDR3 bases are TGTGCCAGCAGTGACCCACAGGCCCCCTACAATGAGCAGTTCTTC. The variable domain in full, with the rest retrieved from reference TRBV25-1 and TRBJ2-1, is EADIYQTPRYLVIGTGKKITLECSQTMGHDKMYWYQQDPGMELHLIHYSYGVNSTEKGDLSSESTVSRIRTEHFPLTLESARPSHTSQYLCASSDPQAPYNEQFFGPGTRLTVL.

The CDR3 spells CASSQRPGNNSPLHF. DNA for the CDR3: TGTGCCAGCAGCCAACGTCCAGGGAATAATTCACCCCTCCACTTT. The chain combines TRBV16 with TRBJ1-6; D is perhaps TRBD1 (5 bases). Germline CDR1 is KGHSY and CDR2 is FQNENV. Deletions cut 2 bases from V and 5 bases from J, with 10 bases between. There are 15 residues in the CDR3.

The V call is TRBV4-1, the J call TRBJ2-5, with D perhaps matching TRBD1 (5 bases). Germline CDR1 and CDR2: MGHRA and YSYEKL. V was clipped by 4 bases and J by 3 bases, with 15 bases between them. The CDR3 has 15 residues. Here the CDR3 DNA reads TGCGCCAGCAGCCCGACCCTAGGGGTAGAAGAGACCCAGTACTTC. It codes for CASSPTLGVEETQYF.

In its sample, this clone was seen a few times. The rearrangement joins TRBV9 to TRBJ2-7, with 11 bases that match TRBD2. V dropped 6 bases and J dropped 5; count of bases not matched to a gene: 4. Per germline, CDR1 SGDLS and CDR2 YYNGEE. This CDR3 comprises 13 residues. In nucleotides, the CDR3 is TGTGCCAGCAATAGCGGGGGGGCGCACGAGCAGTACTTC. Translating gives CASNSGGAHEQYF. The complete variable domain, with remaining parts taken from reference TRBV9 and TRBJ2-7, reads DSGVTQTPKHLITATGQRVTLRCSPRSGDLSVYWYQQSLDQGLQFLIQYYNGEERAKGNILERFSAQQFPDLHSELNLSSLELGDSALYFCASNSGGAHEQYFGPGTRLTVT.

The CDR3 region has the DNA TGTGCCTGGACTCAGACAGGGGGCGTTGAGACCCAGTACTTC. This codes for CAWTQTGGVETQYF. The rearrangement joins TRBV30 to TRBJ2-5; 10 positions match TRBD1. This CDR3 is 14 amino acids long. Germline trimming cut 4 bases from V and 5 bases from J; bases unmatched to any gene: 7. Germline loops: CDR1 GTSNPN, CDR2 SVGIG (reference sequence). The entire variable domain, with the rest obtained from reference TRBV30 and TRBJ2-5, is as follows: SQTIHQWPATLVQPVGSPLSLECTVEGTSNPNLYWYRQAAGRGLQLLFYSVGIGQISSEVPQNLSASRPQDRQFILSSKKLLLSDSGFYLCAWTQTGGVETQYFGPGTRLLVL.

The CDR3 region has the DNA TGTGCCAGCAGTTTATCGAAGAGACAGGCTAATGAAAAACTGTTTTTT. It specifies CASSLSKRQANEKLFF. The chain has TRBV27 and TRBJ1-4; D perhaps matches TRBD1 (6 bases). The CDR3 loop spans 16 amino acids. Trimming shortened V by 0 bases and J by 3 bases, and 11 bases separated the two germline ends. Germline-derived CDR1 and CDR2 are MNHEY and SMNVEV (reference sequence).

The chain is built from TRBV20-1 and TRBJ2-5; possibly TRBD2 for D (5 bases). The CDR3 contains 11 residues. CDR1 and CDR2 from the germline V gene are DFQATT and SNEGSKA (reference sequence). V was clipped by 7 bases and J by 5 bases, with 11 bases between them. CDR3 bases: TGCAGTGGGGCGTGGAGGGAGACCCAGTACTTC. Residues: CSGAWRETQYF.

The rearrangement uses TRBV7-2 and TRBJ1-6; 7 bases agree with TRBD1. J gave up 5 bases and V 5 bases, and 9 bases lay outside the gene matches. CDR3 length: 16 residues. The germline V gene has CDR1 SGHTA and CDR2 FQGNSA. The DNA for the CDR3 is TGTGCCAGCAGCCTAGGGGCGGGGACAGATAATTCACCCCTCCACTTT. Its protein is CASSLGAGTDNSPLHF. Full variable domain (rest looked up from reference TRBV7-2 and TRBJ1-6): GAGVSQSPSNKVTEKGKDVELRCDPISGHTALYWYRQSLGQGLEFLIYFQGNSAPDKSGLPSDRFSAERTGGSVSTLTIQRTQQEDSAVYLCASSLGAGTDNSPLHFGNGTRLTVT.

The rearrangement links TRBV5-4 to TRBJ2-7; D possibly corresponds to TRBD1 (6 bases). The germline CDR1 and CDR2 sequences are SGHNT and YYREEE (reference sequence). CDR3 length: 14 residues. Trimming took off 6 bases at V and 2 bases at J, with 15 bases between the two ends. Here the CDR3 reads CASTPDSDPYEQYF. The CDR3 region has the DNA TGTGCCAGCACCCCGGACAGTGATCCCTACGAGCAGTACTTC.

The DNA of the CDR3 is TGTGCCAGCTCAGAAGGGGGCAACACTGAAGCTTTCTTT. Translation: CASSEGGNTEAFF. This chain uses TRBV18 with TRBJ1-1; 7 nucleotides agree with TRBD1. Germline V gives CDR1 KGHSH, CDR2 LQKENI. The CDR3 has 13 amino acids. The V gene end was trimmed by 5 bases and the J gene end by 2 bases; junction bases not matched to a gene: 2.